This TCR beta chain was captured by sequencing in a study of graft-versus-host responses after intestinal transplantation. CDR1 is SNHLY and CDR2 is FYNNEI in the germline V gene. The CDR3 spans 13 residues. V lost 8 bases and J lost 2, with 10 bases in between. Here immunoSEQ multiplex PCR was the method, and the copy in TCRdb shows in-frame clones only, minus some. The data show tens of thousands of clones, approximately 94% seen once. To note about this clone: What it recognizes is unknown.

The clonotype was recovered from a human donor who received an intestinal transplant. The sample here was unstimulated CD8+ T cells sorted from spleen or lymph node cells, taken before intestinal transplant. V is TRBV2 and J is TRBJ2-1; TRBD2 is a possible D gene (6 bases). CDR3 in DNA: TGTGCCAGCGGGGACTGGCCCTACAATGAGCAGTTCTTC. Its protein product is CASGDWPYNEQFF.